This note documents a single T cell receptor beta chain sequence. The sample comes from a study of T cells in tuberculosis. Study-level background: A South African cohort included IGRA-negative adolescents, latently infected IGRA-positive adolescents and adults with active tuberculosis.

Data came from immunoSEQ multiplex PCR; TCRdb stores just in-frame clones and leaves some out. The sample holds about 38,000 clones, 94% seen once. The length of the CDR3 is 14 residues. Germline-derived CDR1 and CDR2 are SEHNR and FQNEAQ (reference sequence). The V end lost 2 bases, the J end lost 7 bases, and 11 bases lay between the germline ends. The time point is: new active TB diagnosis, blood taken before or within 7 days of starting treatment. Each donor contributed roughly 100,000 T cells on average, unsorted. This sequence originates from an adult with tuberculosis. The starting material was PBMCs, obtained at tuberculosis diagnosis. The chain has TRBV7-9 and TRBJ1-4; D remains ambiguous. The CDR3 is CASSLTGVGEKLFF. The CDR3 nucleotides read TGTGCCAGCAGCTTAACGGGAGTTGGTGAAAAACTGTTTTTT.